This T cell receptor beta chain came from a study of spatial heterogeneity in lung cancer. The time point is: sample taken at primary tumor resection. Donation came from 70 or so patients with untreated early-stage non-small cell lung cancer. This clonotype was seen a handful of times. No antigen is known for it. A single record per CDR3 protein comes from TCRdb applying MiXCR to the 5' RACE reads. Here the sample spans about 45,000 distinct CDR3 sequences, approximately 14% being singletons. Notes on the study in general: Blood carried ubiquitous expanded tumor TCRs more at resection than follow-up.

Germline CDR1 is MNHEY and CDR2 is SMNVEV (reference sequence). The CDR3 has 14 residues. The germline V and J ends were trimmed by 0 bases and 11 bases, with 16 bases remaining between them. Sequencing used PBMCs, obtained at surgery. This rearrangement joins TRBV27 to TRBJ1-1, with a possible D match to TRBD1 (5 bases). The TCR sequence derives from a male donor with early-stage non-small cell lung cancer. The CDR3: CASSLSGRGREAFF. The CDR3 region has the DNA TGTGCCAGCAGTTTATCAGGACGGGGACGGGAGGCTTTCTTT.